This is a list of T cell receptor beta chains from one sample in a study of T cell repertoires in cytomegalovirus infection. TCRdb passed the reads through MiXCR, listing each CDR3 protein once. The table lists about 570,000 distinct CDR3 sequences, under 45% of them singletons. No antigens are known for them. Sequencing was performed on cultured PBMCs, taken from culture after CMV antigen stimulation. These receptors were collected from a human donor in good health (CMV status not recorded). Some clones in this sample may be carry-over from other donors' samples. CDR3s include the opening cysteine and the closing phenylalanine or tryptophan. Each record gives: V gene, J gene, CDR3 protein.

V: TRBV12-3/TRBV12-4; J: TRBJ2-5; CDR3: CASSPLDRGLETQYF
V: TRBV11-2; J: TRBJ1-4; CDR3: CASTYTGGGRIEKLFF
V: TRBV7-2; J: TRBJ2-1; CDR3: CASTQLGRYNEQFF
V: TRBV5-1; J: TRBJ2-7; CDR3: CASSLDTRNYEQYF
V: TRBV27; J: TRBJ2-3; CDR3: CASSGLSVPPSTDTQYF
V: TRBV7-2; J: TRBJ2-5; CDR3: CASSPSANWGGTQYF
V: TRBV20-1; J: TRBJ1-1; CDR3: CSARGSNAHLGGGNTEAFF
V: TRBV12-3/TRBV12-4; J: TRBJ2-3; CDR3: CASSLQGPADTQYF
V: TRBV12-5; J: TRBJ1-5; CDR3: CASGLVTGTDNQPQHF
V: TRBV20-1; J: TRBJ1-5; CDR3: CSASPGAGWKPQHF
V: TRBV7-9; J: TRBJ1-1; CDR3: CASTPTLSNTEAFF